This T cell receptor (beta chain) derives from a study of cytomegalovirus exposure and HLA in healthy donors. The PCR contained 60 Vbeta and 13 Jbeta primers. TCRdb's copy holds only in-frame clones and misses some; the assay was immunoSEQ multiplex PCR. The sample lists around 160,000 clones; approximately 80% were seen once. CDR1 and CDR2 (germline): SGHAT, FQNNGV. V was cut by 1 base and J by 2 bases, with 12 bases left in between. The CDR3 extends over 15 amino acids. This TCR came from a man between 40 and 49 years old in good health and CMV-seropositive. The rearrangement uses TRBV11-2 and TRBJ2-7; no firm D call. The sample taken for sequencing was PBMCs. The CDR3 loop is CASSLVRPGPYEQYF. The CDR3 region has the DNA TGTGCCAGCAGCTTAGTTAGGCCGGGTCCCTACGAGCAGTACTTC.